The 17 T cell receptor beta chains given below trace back to one sample, sequenced in a study of spatial heterogeneity in lung cancer (dated by TCRdb to between 2017 and 2020). Sample time point, as interpreted from the label and publication: blood at routine non-recurrence follow-up after resection. TCR sequencing used whole RNA extracted from tumor and nontumor lung tissue, or from cryopreserved PBMC samples, without cell sorting. The library was produced with 5' RACE. The reads were generated on a NextSeq 500. TCRdb reprocessing: public reads trimmed at Q25 with fastp, clones called with MiXCR, in-frame beta chains kept. Rows with a matching CDR3 protein are joined into one entry that keeps the most common DNA and genes. The sample records 95,000 to 130,000 distinct CDR3 sequences, 12% of which are singletons. The ten most abundant clones make up roughly 15% of the sample. Sequencing was performed on PBMCs, taken at follow-up. These receptors all come from a male donor with early-stage non-small cell lung cancer.

In this sample, this clonotype turned up many times. The rearrangement uses TRBV6-2 or TRBV6-3 and TRBJ2-3; 8 nucleotides match TRBD1. The CDR3 length is 14 residues. Per the germline V gene, CDR1 is MNHEY and CDR2 is SVGEGT. V shed 5 bases, J shed 2 bases, and the junction held 3 bases outside the gene matches. The CDR3 DNA reads as TGTGCCAGCAGTATGGGACAGGCCACAGATACGCAGTATTTT. It yields the protein CASSMGQATDTQYF.

This clonotype was observed a handful of times. This chain connects TRBV6-2 or TRBV6-3 to TRBJ2-1, with D maybe TRBD2 (7 bases). Trimming took 3 bases from V and 4 from J, leaving 13 bases between them. The CDR3 has 15 amino acids. Per the germline V gene, CDR1 is MNHEY and CDR2 is SVGEGT. The CDR3 sequence is CASSYGGAPYNEQFF. The CDR3 bases are TGTGCCAGCAGTTATGGGGGGGCCCCTTACAATGAGCAGTTCTTC.

The chain couples TRBV20-1 to TRBJ2-5; TRBD1 matches 10 bases. J lost 0 bases, V lost 4 bases, and 8 bases had no gene match. In germline, CDR1 is DFQATT, CDR2 SNEGSKA (reference sequence). The CDR3 consists of 16 residues. CDR3 bases: TGCAGTGCTATAGACAGGGGGCTCCGGTACCAAGAGACCCAGTACTTC. Translation: CSAIDRGLRYQETQYF.

The chain employs TRBV6-1 and TRBJ2-7, with D perhaps assigned TRBD1 or TRBD2 (6 bases each). This CDR3 comprises 14 residues. Between the trimmed V and J ends, which lost 8 bases and 5 bases, there was a span of 19 bases. Germline lookup yields CDR1 MNHNS and CDR2 SASEGT. The CDR3 region is CASGTGAIVHEQYF. CDR3 nucleotides: TGTGCCAGCGGTACGGGGGCTATAGTCCACGAGCAGTACTTC.

This clonotype was recorded at least ten times. The rearrangement links TRBV7-9 to TRBJ2-1; D may be TRBD1 (5 bases). Trimming took 0 bases from V and 3 from J, leaving 6 bases between them. CDR3 length equals 14 residues. The germline V gene encodes CDR1 SEHNR and CDR2 FQNEAQ (reference sequence). CDR3 nucleotide sequence: TGTGCCAGCAGCTTAGCGGGGCACTACAATGAGCAGTTCTTC. This gives the protein CASSLAGHYNEQFF.

This clonotype was detected many times. The rearrangement joins TRBV5-5 to TRBJ1-1; D is perhaps TRBD1 (6 bases). V was clipped by 0 bases and J by 5 bases, with 11 bases between them. Germline V lookup: CDR1 SGHKS, CDR2 YYEKEE (reference sequence). This CDR3 has 14 residues. The CDR3 is CASSLEGERTEAFF. The CDR3 DNA reads as TGTGCCAGCAGCTTGGAGGGGGAGAGGACTGAAGCTTTCTTT.

There are a few counts of this clonotype. The chain couples TRBV6-5 to TRBJ2-3, with 8 bases fitting TRBD2. CDR1 MNHEY and CDR2 SVGAGI come from the germline V gene. CDR3 length: 15 amino acids. After removal of 4 bases from V and 2 bases from J, the junction contained 5 bases not matched to a gene. CDR3 coding DNA: TGTGCCAGCAGTTTCTCGGGGGGGGACACAGATACGCAGTATTTT. Translating gives CASSFSGGDTDTQYF.

Only a few counts were recorded for this clonotype. CDR3 in DNA: TGCGCCAGCAGCTTGGGGCCAGCAGGGAGGAGCGGCTACACCTTC. Protein product: CASSLGPAGRSGYTF. The rearrangement uses TRBV5-1 and TRBJ1-2; the D gene is possibly TRBD1 (5 bases). Trimming cost V 0 bases and J 8 bases, with 17 bases left between them. Germline CDR1 and CDR2: SGHRS and YFSETQ. This CDR3 has 15 residues.

This clonotype appeared many times. CDR3 sequence (DNA): TGTGCCAGCAGATACGGGACACCTTACGAGCAGTACTTC. Translating it yields CASRYGTPYEQYF. The chain links TRBV28 to TRBJ2-7; D might be TRBD1 (6 bases). Trimming took off 6 bases at V and 4 bases at J, with 13 bases between the two ends. This CDR3 spans 13 amino acids. Germline values: CDR1 MDHEN, CDR2 SYDVKM. Full variable domain (remainder filled in from reference TRBV28 and TRBJ2-7): DVKVTQSSRYLVKRTGEKVFLECVQDMDHENMFWYRQDPGLGLRLIYFSYDVKMKEKGDIPEGYSVSREKKERFSLILESASTNQTSMYLCASRYGTPYEQYFGPGTRLTVT.

The chain links TRBV3-1 to TRBJ1-5, with 7 bases fitting TRBD1. The trim removed 5 bases at V and 4 bases at J, leaving 2 bases unmatched. The CDR3 has 13 residues. Germline V CDR1 and CDR2: LGHDT, YNNKEL (reference sequence). This CDR3 is CASSAQGNQPQHF. CDR3 nucleotides: TGTGCCAGCAGCGCACAGGGGAATCAGCCCCAGCATTTT. The entire variable domain, with the rest obtained from reference TRBV3-1 and TRBJ1-5, is as follows: DTAVSQTPKYLVTQMGNDKSIKCEQNLGHDTMYWYKQDSKKFLKIMFSYNNKELIINETVPNRFSPKSPDKAHLNLHINSLELGDSAVYFCASSAQGNQPQHFGDGTRLSIL.

This clonotype was seen at least ten times. This chain joins TRBV6-5 and TRBJ1-5; 8 bases match TRBD1. Germline V gene sequence: CDR1 MNHEY, CDR2 SVGAGI. The V and J ends lost 0 bases and 5 bases, in that order; junction bases with no gene match: 6. This CDR3 has 16 residues. CDR3 region: CASSYSFRGHDQPQHF. For the CDR3, the DNA is TGTGCCAGCAGTTACTCGTTCAGGGGGCACGATCAGCCCCAGCATTTT.

V and J are TRBV5-1 and TRBJ2-1; no clear D gene. This CDR3 spans 14 amino acids. Trimming removed 0 bases at V and 8 bases at J, with 12 bases between. Germline V CDR1 and CDR2: SGHRS, YFSETQ. Written as DNA, the CDR3 is TGCGCCAGCAGCTTGGGGCACGACACGGATGAGCAGTTCTTC. The encoded protein is CASSLGHDTDEQFF.

This clonotype was counted between two and nine times. The CDR3, as DNA: TGTGCCAGCATACCGCAATCTGGAAACACCATATATTTT. Translated, it gives CASIPQSGNTIYF. The chain links TRBV7-9 to TRBJ1-3; D is unclear. The CDR3 length is 13 residues. The germline gives CDR1 SEHNR, CDR2 FQNEAQ (reference sequence). Trimming stripped 7 bases from V and 1 base from J, with 8 bases between.

The V call is TRBV4-3, the J call TRBJ2-1; tentatively, D is TRBD2 (6 bases). Germline V lookup: CDR1 LGHNA, CDR2 YSLEER. Trimming took 2 bases from V and 4 from J, leaving 9 bases between them. The CDR3 extends over 14 amino acids. The CDR3 DNA reads as TGCGCCAGCAGCCAAACCGGGACTTACAATGAGCAGTTCTTC. Its protein is CASSQTGTYNEQFF.

This chain joins TRBV28 and TRBJ2-4, with TRBD1 identical over 9 bases. Trimming at V came to 3 bases and at J to 6 bases, leaving 6 bases not matched to a gene. The CDR3 totals 15 residues. Germline-derived CDR1 and CDR2 are MDHEN and SYDVKM. The DNA for the CDR3 is TGTGCCAGCAGTTTTACCGGGACAGGGCTAAACATTCAGTACTTC. As protein: CASSFTGTGLNIQYF.

V is TRBV30 and J is TRBJ1-1; no firm D call. This CDR3 region has 11 residues. V was trimmed by 2 bases and J by 8 bases, leaving 9 bases between them. Looked up from germline, CDR1 is GTSNPN and CDR2 is SVGIG (reference sequence). Here the CDR3 reads CAWSIQTEAFF. The CDR3 DNA follows: TGTGCCTGGAGTATTCAGACCGAAGCTTTCTTT.

This clonotype was counted a few times. The genes are TRBV20-1 and TRBJ1-5, with D possibly matching TRBD1 (6 bases). V was clipped by 0 bases and J by 5 bases, with 20 bases between them. The CDR3 length is 17 residues. Germline V gene lookup returns CDR1 DFQATT and CDR2 SNEGSKA (reference sequence). CDR3 DNA: TGCAGTGCTAGAGACCCCTCCCAGGGGACTTACGATCAGCCCCAGCATTTT. This translates into CSARDPSQGTYDQPQHF.